This TCR beta chain emerged from a study of T cells in Graves' hyperthyroidism and ophthalmopathy. Ten or more counts support this clonotype. Its antigen remains unknown. Germline V CDR1 and CDR2: SNHLY, FYNNEI. The CDR3 has 15 residues. V was pared by 6 bases and J by 2 bases, with 9 bases of the junction left unmatched. The investigators amplified TCR beta CDR3 regions from RNA transcripts. A set of HTBI primers served as the primers for a first-round RT-PCR of the TCR CDR3. TCRdb used MiXCR to reprocess the multiplex PCR reads, holding one entry per CDR3 protein. The table records a few hundred thousand distinct CDR3 sequences, 20% to 25% of them present only once. General observations from the study: Ophthalmopathy prediction by the model preceded onset by a median approximately 6.9 months.

This receptor was identified in a woman in her 70s with Graves' ophthalmopathy. The chain recombines TRBV2 with TRBJ1-1, with TRBD1 matching 7 bases. The material sequenced was blood. The CDR3 nucleotides are TGTGCCAGCAGACAAGATAGACAGGGTAACACTGAAGCTTTCTTT. This gives the protein CASRQDRQGNTEAFF.